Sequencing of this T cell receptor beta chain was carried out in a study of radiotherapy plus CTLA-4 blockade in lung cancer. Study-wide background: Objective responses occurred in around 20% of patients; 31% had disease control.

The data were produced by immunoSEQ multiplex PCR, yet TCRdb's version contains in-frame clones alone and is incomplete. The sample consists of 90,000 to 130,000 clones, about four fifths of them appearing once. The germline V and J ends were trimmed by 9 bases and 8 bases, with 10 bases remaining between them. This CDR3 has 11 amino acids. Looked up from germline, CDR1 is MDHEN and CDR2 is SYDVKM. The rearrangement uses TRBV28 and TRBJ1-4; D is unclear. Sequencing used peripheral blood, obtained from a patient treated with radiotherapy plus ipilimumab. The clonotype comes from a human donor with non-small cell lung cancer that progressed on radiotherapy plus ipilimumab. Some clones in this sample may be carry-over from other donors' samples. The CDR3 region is CASGEKEKLFF. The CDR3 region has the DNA TGTGCCAGTGGGGAAAAGGAAAAACTGTTTTTT.